This TCR beta chain was found in a study of CD8 T cells in ankylosing spondylitis. The study, taken as a whole, reports: Both synovial fluid and blood in reactive arthritis had previously been reported to carry some motif variants.

Losses at the gene ends were 1 base for V and 3 bases for J; bases not matched to a gene: 2. The CDR3 is 14 residues long. Germline V lookup: CDR1 SGHAT, CDR2 FQNNGV. TCRdb passed the 5' RACE reads through MiXCR, listing each CDR3 protein once. The top ten clones hold about 8.2% of a sample with 150,000 to 200,000 distinct CDR3 sequences, roughly 18% of them seen once. This clonotype was observed at least ten times. The antigen remains undetermined. This receptor was identified in a male donor with ankylosing spondylitis or in good health (not recorded which). The rearrangement links TRBV11-2 to TRBJ2-7, with 8 bases lining up with TRBD1. Sequenced input: blood, either unsorted or a sorted T cell fraction (not recorded which). DNA of the CDR3: TGTGCCAGCAGCTTAGGCAGGGGGCTCTACGAGCAGTACTTC. It is translated as CASSLGRGLYEQYF.